By sample fraction, the clone carrying this T cell receptor (beta chain) is medium-sized. The CDR3 spans 12 residues. V gave up 7 bases and J gave up 3 bases, with 6 bases separating them. Germline V lookup: CDR1 LNHDA, CDR2 SQIVND (reference sequence). Antiretroviral therapy had run roughly three months, about 14 weeks, before follow-up blood collection. No cell fractionation was done, so the repertoire covers all unsorted peripheral blood T cells. Enrollment excluded donors with tumors, hepatitis B or C, or recent vaccination. The sample belongs to a study of HIV-infected patients and healthy controls. cDNA was made from approximately 500 ng RNA using alpha and beta constant primers. Alpha and beta chain libraries were made separately by chain-specific third strand synthesis with multiplexing indices. TCRdb passed the 5' RACE reads through MiXCR, listing each CDR3 protein once. The sample contains some 6,500 distinct CDR3 sequences, roughly 7.4% of which appear only once.

The TCR was taken from an adult with HIV infection. The source material was blood, sampled during antiretroviral therapy. The rearrangement links TRBV19 to TRBJ2-2, with D uncertain. CDR3 sequence reads: CASTVDTGELFF. DNA of the CDR3: TGTGCCAGTACGGTGGACACCGGGGAGCTGTTTTTT.